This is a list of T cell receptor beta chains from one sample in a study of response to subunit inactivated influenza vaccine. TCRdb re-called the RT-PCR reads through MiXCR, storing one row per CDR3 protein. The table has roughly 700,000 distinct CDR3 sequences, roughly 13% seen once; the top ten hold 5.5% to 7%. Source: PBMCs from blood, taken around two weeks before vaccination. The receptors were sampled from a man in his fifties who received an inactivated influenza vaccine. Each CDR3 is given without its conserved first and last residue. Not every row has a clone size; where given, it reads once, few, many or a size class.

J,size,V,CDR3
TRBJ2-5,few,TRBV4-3,ASSQDYQRRGVTQY
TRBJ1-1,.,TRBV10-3,AISDGWGVNTEAF
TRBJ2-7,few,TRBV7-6,ASSLEGRGRGYEQY
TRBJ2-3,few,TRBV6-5,ASSYSGGTSDTQY
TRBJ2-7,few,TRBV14,ASSPTGVLSGEQY
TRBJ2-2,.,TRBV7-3,ASSFLSGGADTGELF
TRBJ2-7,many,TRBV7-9,ASSLEGNSYEQY
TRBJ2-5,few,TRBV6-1,ASSVRGTGMRETQY
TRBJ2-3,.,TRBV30,AWSSGSTDTQY
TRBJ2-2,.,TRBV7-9,ASRWGRGTGELF